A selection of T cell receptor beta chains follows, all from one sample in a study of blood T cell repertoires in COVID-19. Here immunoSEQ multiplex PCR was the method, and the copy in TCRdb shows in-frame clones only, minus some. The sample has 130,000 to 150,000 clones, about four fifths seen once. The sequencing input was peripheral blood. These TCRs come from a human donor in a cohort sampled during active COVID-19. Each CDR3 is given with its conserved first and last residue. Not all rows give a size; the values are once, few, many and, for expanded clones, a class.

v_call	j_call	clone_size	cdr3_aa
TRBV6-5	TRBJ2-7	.	CASTLSTSYEQYF
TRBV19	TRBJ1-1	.	CASSTLLGGSDEAFF
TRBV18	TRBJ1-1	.	CASSPMSTGQANTEAFF
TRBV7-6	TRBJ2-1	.	CASSLEDPGGYYNEQFF
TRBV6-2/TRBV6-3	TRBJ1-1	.	CASSPQGAKAEAFF
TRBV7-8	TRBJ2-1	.	CASSLGNQGNEQFF
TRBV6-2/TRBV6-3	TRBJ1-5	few	CASSYRGRGTGGDQPQHF
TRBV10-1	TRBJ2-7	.	CAMGLVEQYF
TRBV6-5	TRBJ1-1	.	CASSKETGAEAFF
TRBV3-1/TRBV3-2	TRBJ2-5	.	CASSQKTGRAGTQYF
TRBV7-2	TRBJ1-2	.	CASSRRQLNYGYTF
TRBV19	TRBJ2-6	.	CASSIDRGVGANVLTF
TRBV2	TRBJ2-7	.	CASSEVLGADNEQYF
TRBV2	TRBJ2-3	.	CASRETSGVGTDTQYF
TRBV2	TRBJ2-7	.	CASTMAGWEQYF
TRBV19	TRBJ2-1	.	CASSKGTSGGTTYNEQFF
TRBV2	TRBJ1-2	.	CASRPEGQGNYGYTF
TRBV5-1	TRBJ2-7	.	CASSPTFGSVYEQYF
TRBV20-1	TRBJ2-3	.	CSASVGGTDTQYF
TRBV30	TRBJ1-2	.	CAWGPGVPIPYGYTF
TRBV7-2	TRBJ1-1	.	CASSLDRGRTEAFF
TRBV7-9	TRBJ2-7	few	CASSLAQETYEQYF
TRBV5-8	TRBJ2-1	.	CASGGNEQFF
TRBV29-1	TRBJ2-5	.	CSAEAGIGTQYF
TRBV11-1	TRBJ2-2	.	CASSLALRAGELFF
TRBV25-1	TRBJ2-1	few	CASSKPLDNEQFF
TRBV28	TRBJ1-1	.	CASSSITRPEAFF